The 18 T cell receptor beta chains presented below share a single source sample, sequenced in a study of blood T cell repertoires in COVID-19. Method: immunoSEQ multiplex PCR; TCRdb's copy keeps in-frame clones and lacks some. Among about 38,000 clones, approximately 90% were seen once, and the ten largest hold around 4.5%. Source material: peripheral blood. These receptors all come from a man aged 55 to 70 with COVID-19, enrolled during active disease.

This clone has more than one count but fewer than ten. The V gene is TRBV13, the J gene TRBJ2-1; 9 bases are a match to TRBD2. CDR1 is PRHDT, CDR2 FYEKMQ, per germline (reference sequence). The CDR3 contains 15 residues. Losses at the gene ends were 2 bases for V and 2 bases for J; bases not matched to a gene: 1. CDR3 protein: CASSLRTSAYNEQFF. The CDR3 nucleotides are TGTGCCAGCAGCTTAAGGACTAGCGCCTACAATGAGCAGTTCTTC.

This clone was observed once. The genes are TRBV19 and TRBJ2-3, with TRBD2 matching over 9 bases. The germline gives CDR1 LNHDA, CDR2 SQIVND (reference sequence). Trimming removed 5 bases from V and 3 bases from J; junction bases left unmatched: 6. The CDR3 is made up of 15 amino acids. CDR3 loop: CASSVLAGVTDTQYF. The CDR3 bases are TGTGCCAGTAGTGTCTTAGCGGGAGTTACAGATACGCAGTATTTT.

The chain's CDR3 is CASSSPRGRREKLFF. For the CDR3, the DNA is TGTGCCAGCAGTTCCCCCCGGGGAAGACGGGAAAAACTGTTTTTT. This chain links TRBV28 with TRBJ1-4, with D uncertain. The V and J ends lost 4 bases and 8 bases respectively, with 17 bases between them. Germline V gene lookup returns CDR1 MDHEN and CDR2 SYDVKM. The CDR3 loop spans 15 amino acids.

The chain links TRBV9 to TRBJ2-1, with a tentative D call TRBD2 (7 bases). The CDR3 loop spans 15 amino acids. Trimming took off 0 bases at V and 3 bases at J, with 10 bases between the two ends. From germline, CDR1 is SGDLS and CDR2 YYNGEE. The CDR3 here is CASSVAGGSYNEQFF. CDR3 DNA: TGTGCCAGCAGCGTAGCGGGGGGCAGCTACAATGAGCAGTTCTTC.

V and J are TRBV6-5 and TRBJ2-3; TRBD2 matches 9 bases. CDR1 is MNHEY and CDR2 is SVGAGI in the germline V gene. J was trimmed by 6 bases and V by 11 bases; bases with no gene match: 15. This CDR3 spans 15 amino acids. CDR3 coding DNA: TGTGCCTCGACCCCCCCCGCGGGAGGGGTCGATACGCAGTATTTT. Encoded protein: CASTPPAGGVDTQYF.

This clone was picked up one time. The CDR3 spells CASSPEVTDEKLFF. CDR3 DNA sequence: TGTGCCAGCAGCCCCGAAGTGACAGATGAAAAACTGTTTTTT. The V and J genes are TRBV7-2 and TRBJ1-4; TRBD1 might be the D (5 bases). This CDR3 region has 14 residues. Trimming shortened V by 5 bases and J by 6 bases, and 13 bases separated the two germline ends. Germline V gene data show CDR1 as SGHTA and CDR2 as FQGNSA.

CDR3 amino acids: CASSDPGGGDYNEQFF. In DNA form, the CDR3 reads TGTGCCAGCAGTGACCCTGGGGGGGGAGACTACAATGAGCAGTTCTTC. The chain uses TRBV25-1 and TRBJ2-1; 7 positions agree with TRBD2. With V trimmed by 3 bases and J by 3 bases, 8 bases remained unmatched. CDR1 and CDR2 (germline): MGHDK, SYGVNS. There are 16 residues in the CDR3.

This chain joins TRBV5-4 and TRBJ1-2; maybe TRBD1 (6 bases). V was clipped by 0 bases and J by 4 bases, with 16 bases between them. The CDR3 extends over 16 amino acids. Germline loops: CDR1 SGHNT, CDR2 YYREEE (reference sequence). The CDR3: CASSLAGGGYGYGYTF. In DNA form, the CDR3 reads TGTGCCAGCAGCTTGGCCGGCGGGGGCTATGGCTATGGCTACACCTTC.

J is TRBJ2-7 and V is TRBV20-1; D is perhaps TRBD2 (6 bases). With 5 bases removed from V and 6 bases from J, the gap between germline ends came to 11 bases. The germline V gene encodes CDR1 DFQATT and CDR2 SNEGSKA (reference sequence). This CDR3 has 11 amino acids. The chain's CDR3 is CSAGGDVEQYF. The CDR3 bases are TGCAGTGCTGGCGGGGACGTCGAGCAGTACTTC.

The chain carries TRBV5-4 and TRBJ2-2, with D unclear. The CDR3 runs 10 residues. The ends were cut back, 7 bases at V and 8 bases at J, with 6 bases in the middle. The V gene's germline CDR1 is SGHNT and CDR2 YYREEE (reference sequence). The CDR3 DNA reads TGTGCCAGCGGCGGAGGGGAGCTGTTTTTT. Its protein product is CASGGGELFF.

The chain combines TRBV7-2 with TRBJ1-2; D perhaps matches TRBD1 (5 bases). The V and J ends lost 5 bases and 7 bases respectively, with 20 bases between them. CDR1 is SGHTA and CDR2 is FQGNSA in the germline V gene. The CDR3 covers 15 residues. The chain's CDR3 is CASSAGPRAGSGYTF. CDR3 nucleotides: TGTGCCAGCAGCGCTGGGCCCAGGGCTGGTAGTGGCTACACCTTC.

The V call is TRBV30, the J call TRBJ1-6; 12 bases agree with TRBD1. The V segment lost 3 bases and the J segment 10 bases; nucleotides outside the gene matches: 7. Germline CDR1 and CDR2: GTSNPN and SVGIG (reference sequence). This CDR3 spans 15 amino acids. The CDR3 is CAWSGGTGGRSPLHF. CDR3 DNA: TGTGCCTGGAGCGGTGGGACAGGGGGCCGATCACCCCTCCACTTT.

The chain is built from TRBV6-2 or TRBV6-3 and TRBJ2-7; TRBD2 is a possible D gene (6 bases). The V gene lost 5 bases and the J gene lost 5 bases, with 13 bases spanning the gap. Germline CDR1 and CDR2: MNHEY and SVGEGT. The CDR3 is made up of 13 amino acids. This CDR3 reads CASSGTVPDEQYF. In DNA, the CDR3 is TGTGCCAGCAGTGGGACTGTTCCCGACGAGCAGTACTTC.

The rearrangement joins TRBV21-1 to TRBJ2-2; the tabulated D call, TRBD2, remains unverified against the DNA. TRBV21-1 counts as a pseudogene. This CDR3 comprises 19 residues. The CDR3 sequence: CASWPPPRPSGRGYGELFF. CDR3 sequence (DNA): TGTGCCAGCTGGCCTCCCCCCAGGCCTAGCGGGAGGGGTTACGGGGAGCTGTTTTTT.

J is TRBJ2-2 and V is TRBV19; D perhaps matches TRBD2 (5 bases). Germline-derived CDR1 and CDR2 are LNHDA and SQIVND (reference sequence). V dropped 1 base and J dropped 5 bases, with 11 bases sitting between them. The CDR3 totals 15 residues. Written as DNA, the CDR3 is TGTGCCAGTAGTATAGGAGGAGGCGGAACCGGGGAGCTGTTTTTT. Protein sequence: CASSIGGGGTGELFF.

The chain is built from TRBV10-3 and TRBJ1-1; D unclear. Germline V lookup: CDR1 ENHRY, CDR2 SYGVKD. The CDR3 is made up of 14 amino acids. The germline V and J ends were trimmed by 2 bases and 1 base, with 8 bases remaining between them. In DNA form, the CDR3 reads TGTGCCATCAGTGAGCCAACGAGGAACACTGAAGCTTTCTTT. This gives the protein CAISEPTRNTEAFF.

This chain connects TRBV30 to TRBJ2-3; 7 bases are shared with TRBD2. The CDR3 sequence is 16 residues long. Germline CDR1 reads GTSNPN; CDR2 reads SVGIG (reference sequence). Trimming took 5 bases from V and 4 from J; bases not matched to a gene: 15. The CDR3 coding sequence is TGTGCCTGGGGCTTGGGTGGGGGAGGGCCCCCAGATACGCAGTATTTT. This sequence encodes CAWGLGGGGPPDTQYF. The whole variable domain, remainder taken from reference TRBV30 and TRBJ2-3, is SQTIHQWPATLVQPVGSPLSLECTVEGTSNPNLYWYRQAAGRGLQLLFYSVGIGQISSEVPQNLSASRPQDRQFILSSKKLLLSDSGFYLCAWGLGGGGPPDTQYFGPGTRLTVL.

V and J are TRBV12-3 or TRBV12-4 and TRBJ1-2, with D possibly being TRBD1 (6 bases). V lost 4 bases and J 0 bases, leaving 6 bases between the germline ends. The CDR3 is 13 amino acids. For the CDR3, the DNA is TGTGCCAGCAGTTGGGACACTAACTATGGCTACACCTTC. Its protein product is CASSWDTNYGYTF.